The 14 T cell receptor beta chains below were found in one sample sequenced in a study of blood T cell repertoires in COVID-19. The protocol was immunoSEQ multiplex PCR, while the TCRdb copy is restricted to in-frame clones and leaves out a portion. The sample holds about 140,000 clones, roughly 86% seen once. Source material: peripheral blood. The source is an older woman with acute or convalescent COVID-19.

The CDR3: CASSLGSEQFF. The CDR3 nucleotides read TGTGCCAGCAGCCTTGGGAGTGAGCAGTTCTTC. The chain has TRBV7-2 and TRBJ2-1, with a tentative D call TRBD2 (5 bases). V shed 5 bases and J shed 9 bases, with 8 bases lying between them. The CDR3 is 11 amino acids. The germline CDR1 and CDR2 sequences are SGHTA and FQGNSA.

This CDR3 is CASSYRDFYNQETQYF. The CDR3 DNA follows: TGTGCCAGCAGCTATAGGGACTTTTATAACCAAGAGACCCAGTACTTC. The rearrangement joins TRBV11-3 to TRBJ2-5; D is perhaps TRBD2 (6 bases). Trimming cost V 4 bases and J 0 bases, with 15 bases left between them. Germline CDR1 is SGHNT and CDR2 is YENEEA. The CDR3 loop spans 16 amino acids.

The chain links TRBV5-1 to TRBJ2-5, with D perhaps TRBD2 (7 bases). The CDR3 is 16 residues long. Per the germline V gene, CDR1 is SGHRS and CDR2 is YFSETQ. The V end lost 6 bases, the J end lost 2 bases, and 20 bases lay between the germline ends. The CDR3 sequence: CASTRGSGARQETQYF. CDR3 nucleotide sequence: TGCGCCAGCACAAGGGGGAGCGGGGCAAGACAAGAGACCCAGTACTTC. Using reference TRBV5-1 and TRBJ2-5 for the parts outside the CDR3, the full variable domain is KAGVTQTPRYLIKTRGQQVTLSCSPISGHRSVSWYQQTPGQGLQFLFEYFSETQRNKGNFPGRFSGRQFSNSRSEMNVSTLELGDSALYLCASTRGSGARQETQYFGPGTRLLVL.

This chain connects TRBV5-5 to TRBJ2-1, with D possibly TRBD2 on 5 matching bases. The CDR3 spans 13 residues. CDR1 is SGHKS and CDR2 is YYEKEE in the germline V gene (reference sequence). V lost 6 bases to trimming and J lost 3 bases, with 10 bases between them. The CDR3 nucleotides read TGTGCCAGCAAGCGGTGGCACTACAATGAGCAGTTCTTC. It codes for CASKRWHYNEQFF.

This clone came up a few times. The genes are TRBV28 and TRBJ1-5; possible D gene TRBD1, 6 bases. CDR1 and CDR2 from the germline V gene are MDHEN and SYDVKM. This CDR3 is built from 13 residues. V was clipped by 7 bases and J by 1 base, with 8 bases between them. The DNA of the CDR3 is TGTGCCAGCAAAAGGGGGAGCAATCAGCCCCAGCATTTT. Protein: CASKRGSNQPQHF.

The chain recombines TRBV7-9 with TRBJ2-1; perhaps D is TRBD1 or TRBD2 (5 bases each). Germline CDR1 and CDR2: SEHNR and FQNEAQ (reference sequence). V was trimmed by 5 bases and J by 0 bases, leaving 8 bases between them. The CDR3 covers 14 residues. CDR3 sequence reads: CASSRDGSYNEQFF. CDR3 nucleotide sequence: TGTGCCAGCAGCAGGGACGGCTCCTACAATGAGCAGTTCTTC. Drawing the rest from reference TRBV7-9 and TRBJ2-1, the complete variable domain is DTGVSQNPRHKITKRGQNVTFRCDPISEHNRLYWYRQTLGQGPEFLTYFQNEAQLEKSRLLSDRFSAERPKGSFSTLEIQRTEQGDSAMYLCASSRDGSYNEQFFGPGTRLTVL.

This clone was observed once. The chain uses TRBV2 and TRBJ2-5; 7 positions agree with TRBD1. The germline CDR1 and CDR2 sequences are SNHLY and FYNNEI. Trimming took 8 bases from V and 1 from J; bases not matched to a gene: 13. The CDR3 consists of 16 residues. DNA of the CDR3: TGTGCCAGCCCTCGGGGCAGGGGGAAATTCCAAGAGACCCAGTACTTC. This translates into CASPRGRGKFQETQYF.

This clone was recorded once. V usage is TRBV4-1 and J usage is TRBJ2-2; 9 bases are a match to TRBD1. Germline lookup yields CDR1 MGHRA and CDR2 YSYEKL. This CDR3 is built from 15 residues. V shed 4 bases and J 7 bases; nucleotides not matched to a gene: 7. DNA of the CDR3: TGCGCCAGCAGCCCGGACAGGGGCGCGGACGGGGAGCTGTTTTTT. Protein: CASSPDRGADGELFF.

The chain recombines TRBV6-1 with TRBJ2-3, with D tentatively TRBD2 (7 bases). Trimming took off 4 bases at V and 4 bases at J, with 18 bases between the two ends. In germline, CDR1 is MNHNS, CDR2 SASEGT. This CDR3 has 16 residues. CDR3 in DNA: TGTGCCAGCAGTGCCTTAAGGGGGGGCCTGTCAGATACGCAGTATTTT. Translated: CASSALRGGLSDTQYF.

The chain is built from TRBV7-2 and TRBJ2-3; no firm D call. V lost 4 bases to trimming and J lost 4 bases, with 15 bases between them. The CDR3 runs 15 residues. Per the germline V gene, CDR1 is SGHTA and CDR2 is FQGNSA. The CDR3 protein is CASSSNRVVADTQYF. The CDR3 DNA sequence: TGTGCCAGCAGCTCGAACCGAGTGGTGGCAGATACGCAGTATTTT.

The V gene is TRBV9, the J gene TRBJ1-1; 8 bases map to TRBD1. CDR3 length: 15 residues. The germline V gene has CDR1 SGDLS and CDR2 YYNGEE. J gave up 2 bases and V 0 bases, and 3 bases lay outside the gene matches. The CDR3 is CASSVADRANTEAFF. Here the CDR3 DNA reads TGTGCCAGCAGCGTAGCGGACAGGGCCAACACTGAAGCTTTCTTT.

The chain joins TRBV12-3 or TRBV12-4 to TRBJ1-1; possible D gene TRBD1, 5 bases. Trimming stripped 5 bases from V and 8 bases from J, with 12 bases between. The CDR3 has 12 amino acids. The DNA of the CDR3 is TGTGCCAGCAGTAGACACAGACAGGAAGCTTTCTTT. It translates to CASSRHRQEAFF.

This clone appeared a few times. This chain joins TRBV20-1 and TRBJ1-1; maybe TRBD1 (6 bases). The CDR3 contains 11 residues. V gave up 3 bases and J gave up 7 bases, with 9 bases separating them. The germline V gene has CDR1 DFQATT and CDR2 SNEGSKA (reference sequence). The CDR3 loop is CSARMDSEAFF. In DNA form, the CDR3 reads TGCAGTGCTAGGATGGACAGTGAAGCTTTCTTT.

Only one count was recorded for this clone. This chain links TRBV27 with TRBJ2-5, with D possibly TRBD2 on 6 matching bases. Germline values: CDR1 MNHEY, CDR2 SMNVEV (reference sequence). This CDR3 region has 15 residues. The V gene lost 5 bases and the J gene lost 1 base, with 14 bases spanning the gap. Here the CDR3 DNA reads TGTGCCAGCAGTCCTCGGACTAACTTCCAAGAGACCCAGTACTTC. This encodes CASSPRTNFQETQYF.